This T cell receptor beta chain was sequenced during a study of T cell clusters in autoimmune cytopenias (dated by TCRdb to the late 2010s). Looking at the study overall: Per sample, TRB sequencing gave a median depth of roughly 52,000 reads and a median of approximately 2,400 distinct TRB clonotypes. The goal of the study was to find out whether patients with autoimmune cytopenia have a disease-specific immune repertoire signature that could be used as a blood-based biomarker. Peripheral blood TRB and IGH repertoires were sequenced in autoimmune cytopenia patients at active disease and during treatment follow-up, alongside healthy, CLL and autoimmune hepatitis controls. General findings and caveats noted by the study authors: GLIPH suggested that primary autoimmune cytopenia patients lacked physiological T cell clusters: some 55 clusters were exclusive to healthy donors versus 15 to 20 exclusive to patients. In the comparison of secondary cytopenia with CLL, no cluster-lack signature showed up, apparently because the dominant lymphoma-associated repertoire masked the signature. Shifts in the TRB repertoire, including less even repertoires in secondary cytopenia and CLL, were mostly a reflection of lymphoma bias and not of autoimmunity. Healthy donors had almost three times as many exclusive TRB clusters as active autoimmune hepatitis patients, a finding consistent with an autoimmunity-wide signature. The T cell clusters were defined only in silico, and the functional role of the clusters still needed to be validated experimentally.

The CDR3 spans 14 residues, from the cysteine through the phenylalanine. Only the protein sequence is given. From a lookup of the germline V gene (reference sequence), CDR1 and CDR2 are LNHDA and SQIVND. For each sample, TRB amplification used about 0.25 ug of peripheral blood genomic DNA, equal to about 37,000 genome equivalents. For this clonotype: Its antigen specificity is not known.

TRB rearrangements were amplified by multiplex PCR using a touch-down protocol with TRB-A and TRB-B primer pools mixed in one tube. Illumina adapters and sample indices were added to the amplicons through two consecutive PCR reactions performed with Phusion HS II polymerase. After gel purification with the NucleoSpin Gel and PCR Clean-up kit, the amplicons were quantified by Qubit and checked for quality on an Agilent 2100 Bioanalyzer. Sequencing of the libraries was done on an Illumina MiSeq with 600-cycle, single-indexed, paired-end runs. As for how the authors treated the data: MiXCR version 2.1.12 with the default MiXCR reference library was used to align and assemble TRB reads. A clone was defined by each unique CDR3 nucleotide sequence, and analysis was restricted to productive sequences with at least two reads. Repertoire diversity was assessed by alpha-parameterized diversity profiles (alpha 0 to 5), including Shannon (alpha 1) and Simpson (alpha 2) indices, computed with an R script. Combinatorial TRB VJ usage was computed with the tcR package and compared between cohorts by principal component analysis with ade4. Using GLIPH, TCRbeta CDR3s were clustered on pairs of cohorts matched for age and read depth, and a Wilcoxon test was used to compare cluster frequencies. TCRdb reprocessed the raw reads; every CDR3 protein sequence is a single record, and DNA is not supplied. These V and J calls rely on TCRdb rather than the paper's analysis. The sample table gives approximately 12,000 distinct CDR3 sequences. In total, the top ten clones hold 3% to 3.5% of the sample.

The source of this sequence is a human donor with an autoimmune cytopenia or autoimmune hepatitis (not recorded which). The chain uses TRBV19 and TRBJ2-5; TCRdb calls TRBD1, which cannot be checked without DNA. The sample consisted of peripheral blood. CDR3 region: CASSSATVEETQYF.